One and the same sample provided the 17 T cell receptor beta chains below, sequenced in a study of blood T cell repertoires in COVID-19. Here immunoSEQ multiplex PCR was the method, and the copy in TCRdb shows in-frame clones only, minus some. This table holds about 180,000 clones, about 81% found once. The sequenced sample was peripheral blood. These receptor sequences come from a woman of 80 years or more with COVID-19, enrolled during active disease.

The chain recombines TRBV5-1 with TRBJ2-2; weak D call: TRBD1 (6 bases). The CDR3 length is 16 residues. CDR1 SGHRS and CDR2 YFSETQ come from the germline V gene. V was clipped by 3 bases and J by 0 bases, with 12 bases between them. CDR3 in amino acids: CASSSSRDTNTGELFF. The CDR3 DNA reads TGCGCCAGCAGCTCCTCGAGGGACACGAACACCGGGGAGCTGTTTTTT. The complete variable domain, with remaining parts taken from reference TRBV5-1 and TRBJ2-2, reads KAGVTQTPRYLIKTRGQQVTLSCSPISGHRSVSWYQQTPGQGLQFLFEYFSETQRNKGNFPGRFSGRQFSNSRSEMNVSTLELGDSALYLCASSSSRDTNTGELFFGEGSRLTVL.

V and J are TRBV19 and TRBJ2-2, with 11 bases aligning to TRBD2. The CDR3 is 17 amino acids. V lost 4 bases and J lost 3; bases outside the gene matches: 7. In germline, CDR1 is LNHDA, CDR2 SQIVND (reference sequence). CDR3 protein: CASSRGTSGDHTGELFF. The CDR3 DNA is TGTGCCAGTAGTAGGGGGACTAGCGGAGACCACACCGGGGAGCTGTTTTTT.

V gene TRBV28 combines with J gene TRBJ1-2; tentative D call: TRBD1 (6 bases). Germline CDR1 reads MDHEN; CDR2 reads SYDVKM. The V gene lost 5 bases and the J gene lost 8 bases, with 24 bases spanning the gap. The CDR3 has 16 residues. The CDR3 coding sequence is TGTGCCAGCAGTGCAACAGGGAGCCCAAAGGGTATAGGCTACACCTTC. Translation: CASSATGSPKGIGYTF.

V and J are TRBV7-2 and TRBJ2-7; 7 bases match TRBD1. This CDR3 spans 14 amino acids. The germline gives CDR1 SGHTA, CDR2 FQGNSA. V was pared by 2 bases and J by 6 bases, with 7 bases of the junction left unmatched. The CDR3, as DNA: TGTGCCAGCAGCTTAAGAACAGGGGCTGGCGAGCAGTACTTC. Translating gives CASSLRTGAGEQYF. Complete variable domain (other parts from reference TRBV7-2 and TRBJ2-7): GAGVSQSPSNKVTEKGKDVELRCDPISGHTALYWYRQSLGQGLEFLIYFQGNSAPDKSGLPSDRFSAERTGGSVSTLTIQRTQQEDSAVYLCASSLRTGAGEQYFGPGTRLTVT.

This chain connects TRBV11-2 to TRBJ2-7; D is possibly TRBD2 (5 bases). The V end was cut by 4 bases, the J end by 4 bases, with 14 bases between. Per germline, CDR1 SGHAT and CDR2 FQNNGV. This CDR3 has 14 residues. DNA for the CDR3: TGTGCCAGCAGCTATACTGTCGCGGGTTACGAGCAGTACTTC. Translating it yields CASSYTVAGYEQYF.

The table lists this clone with many counts. V and J are TRBV19 and TRBJ1-2, with D unclear. CDR1 is LNHDA and CDR2 is SQIVND in the germline V gene (reference sequence). The length of the CDR3 is 15 residues. The V and J ends lost 4 bases and 7 bases respectively, with 19 bases between them. The CDR3 is CASSTVAAPYGGYTF. CDR3 in DNA: TGTGCCAGTAGTACCGTCGCGGCGCCTTATGGTGGCTACACCTTC.

V and J are TRBV24-1 and TRBJ2-3; D perhaps matches TRBD2 (6 bases). The V gene lost 1 base and the J gene lost 8 bases, with 18 bases spanning the gap. CDR1 and CDR2 (germline): KGHDR, SFDVKD. The CDR3 length is 16 residues. The CDR3 DNA sequence: TGTGCCACCAGTGATTTCACTGGGGACTGGCGAGGTACGCAGTATTTT. Amino acids: CATSDFTGDWRGTQYF.

The V and J genes are TRBV25-1 and TRBJ1-5, with TRBD1 matching 10 bases. The CDR3 runs 16 residues. The junction had 9 bases not matched to a gene; V was cut back by 3 bases and J by 7 bases. Germline V gives CDR1 MGHDK, CDR2 SYGVNS. The CDR3 bases are TGTGCCAGCAGTGATAGGGACAGGGGATCGGACCAGCCCCAGCATTTT. Encoded protein: CASSDRDRGSDQPQHF.

The V call is TRBV6-4, the J call TRBJ1-4, with TRBD1 as a possible D gene (5 bases). Trimming removed 4 bases at V and 0 bases at J, with 12 bases between. The CDR3 consists of 16 residues. The germline gives CDR1 MRHNA, CDR2 SNTAGT. The DNA for the CDR3 is TGTGCCAGCAGTGGCGACAGCTACCCAACTAATGAAAAACTGTTTTTT. It yields the protein CASSGDSYPTNEKLFF.

V gene TRBV28 combines with J gene TRBJ1-1, with 8 bases that match TRBD1. Germline loops: CDR1 MDHEN, CDR2 SYDVKM. Trimming at V came to 5 bases and at J to 2 bases, leaving 19 bases not matched to a gene. CDR3 length: 19 amino acids. The DNA of the CDR3 is TGTGCCAGCAGTAGCCCGCCGGGACAGGCCTCTAAAGAAAACACTGAAGCTTTCTTT. Its translation is CASSSPPGQASKENTEAFF.

This clone was found once. The V and J genes are TRBV5-4 and TRBJ2-2; 9 bases agree with TRBD2. Germline V CDR1 and CDR2: SGHNT, YYREEE (reference sequence). The CDR3 spans 19 residues. Trimming at V came to 4 bases and at J to 0 bases, leaving 13 bases not matched to a gene. Here the CDR3 DNA reads TGTGCCAGCAGCCCACCCTGGCGGGAGGGCCGCACGAACACCGGGGAGCTGTTTTTT. Amino acids: CASSPPWREGRTNTGELFF.

There are a few counts of this clone. The CDR3 DNA sequence: TGTGCCAGCAGCCAAGATATGGGGACAGGGGTGTACGATACGCAGTATTTT. Protein sequence: CASSQDMGTGVYDTQYF. The rearrangement uses TRBV4-2 and TRBJ2-3; 10 nucleotides align to TRBD1. The CDR3 has 17 amino acids. V shed 0 bases, J shed 6 bases, and the junction held 9 bases outside the gene matches. Germline lookup yields CDR1 LGHNA and CDR2 YNFKEQ.

The chain carries TRBV6-5 and TRBJ1-2; D ambiguous. The CDR3 is 13 amino acids. The germline V and J ends were trimmed by 8 bases and 2 bases, with 12 bases remaining between them. Germline values: CDR1 MNHEY, CDR2 SVGAGI. The chain's CDR3 is CASSRGSNYGYTF. The CDR3, as DNA: TGTGCCAGCTCGCGGGGATCCAACTATGGCTACACCTTC.

In nucleotides, the CDR3 is TGTGCCAGCAGCCAAGAACGGGGGGGTCATATCTACGAGCAGTACTTC. As protein: CASSQERGGHIYEQYF. The rearrangement uses TRBV4-2 and TRBJ2-7; the match to TRBD2 covers 8 bases. With 0 bases clipped from V and 3 bases from J, the junction kept 7 bases outside the gene matches. This CDR3 contains 16 residues. Germline V lookup: CDR1 LGHNA, CDR2 YNFKEQ.

V gene TRBV7-9 combines with J gene TRBJ1-2, with 9 bases that match TRBD1. After removal of 2 bases from V and 6 bases from J, the junction contained 19 bases not matched to a gene. This CDR3 has 19 residues. Germline assignment: CDR1 SEHNR and CDR2 FQNEAQ (reference sequence). CDR3 region: CASSLRGAVGTGYENGYTF. CDR3 nucleotide sequence: TGTGCCAGCAGCTTAAGGGGGGCGGTTGGGACAGGGTACGAGAATGGCTACACCTTC.

V and J are TRBV20-1 and TRBJ1-1, with a weak D call TRBD1 (6 bases). The germline V and J ends were trimmed by 3 bases and 1 base, with 9 bases remaining between them. Germline V gene data show CDR1 as DFQATT and CDR2 as SNEGSKA (reference sequence). The CDR3 consists of 13 residues. The chain's CDR3 is CSASLRGNTEAFF. The CDR3 nucleotides are TGCAGTGCTAGTCTCAGGGGGAACACTGAAGCTTTCTTT.

This chain connects TRBV27 to TRBJ1-6; a possible D gene is TRBD1 (6 bases). Looked up from germline, CDR1 is MNHEY and CDR2 is SMNVEV (reference sequence). V was trimmed by 5 bases and J by 5 bases, leaving 10 bases between them. This CDR3 has 14 residues. Here the CDR3 reads CASSPTGNNSPLHF. In nucleotides, the CDR3 is TGTGCCAGCAGTCCCACAGGGAATAATTCACCCCTCCACTTT.